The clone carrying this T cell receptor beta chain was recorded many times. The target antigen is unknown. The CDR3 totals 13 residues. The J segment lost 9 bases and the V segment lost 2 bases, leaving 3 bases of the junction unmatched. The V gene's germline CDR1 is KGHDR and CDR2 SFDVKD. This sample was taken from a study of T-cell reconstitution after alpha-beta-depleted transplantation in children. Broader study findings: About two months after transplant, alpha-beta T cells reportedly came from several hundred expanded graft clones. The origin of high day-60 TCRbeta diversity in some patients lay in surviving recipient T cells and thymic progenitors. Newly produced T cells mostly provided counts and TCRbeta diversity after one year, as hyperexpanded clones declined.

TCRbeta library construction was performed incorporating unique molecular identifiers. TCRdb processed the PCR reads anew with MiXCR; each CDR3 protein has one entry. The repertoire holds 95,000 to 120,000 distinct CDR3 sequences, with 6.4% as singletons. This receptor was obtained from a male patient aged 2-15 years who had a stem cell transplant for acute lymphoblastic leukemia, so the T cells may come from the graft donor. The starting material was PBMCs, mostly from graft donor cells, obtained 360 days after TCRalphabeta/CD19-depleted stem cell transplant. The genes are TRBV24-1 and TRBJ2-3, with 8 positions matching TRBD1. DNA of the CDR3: TGTGCCACCAGTGATTGGACAGGGCGGACGCAGTATTTT. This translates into CATSDWTGRTQYF.